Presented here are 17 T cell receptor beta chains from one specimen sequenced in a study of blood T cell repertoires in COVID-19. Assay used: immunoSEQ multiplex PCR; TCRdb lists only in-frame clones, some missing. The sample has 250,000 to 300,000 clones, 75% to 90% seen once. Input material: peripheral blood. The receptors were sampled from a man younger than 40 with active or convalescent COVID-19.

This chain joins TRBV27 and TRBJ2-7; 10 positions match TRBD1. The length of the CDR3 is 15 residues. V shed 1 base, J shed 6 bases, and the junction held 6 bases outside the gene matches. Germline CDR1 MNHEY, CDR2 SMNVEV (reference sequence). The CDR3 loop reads CASSLLGTGVIEQYF. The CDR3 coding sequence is TGTGCCAGCAGTTTATTAGGGACAGGGGTGATCGAGCAGTACTTC.

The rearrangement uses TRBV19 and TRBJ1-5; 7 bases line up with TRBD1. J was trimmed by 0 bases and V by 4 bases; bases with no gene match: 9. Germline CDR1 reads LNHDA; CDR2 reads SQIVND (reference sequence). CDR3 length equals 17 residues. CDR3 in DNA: TGTGCCAGTAGTACTCCACAGGGGCGGACTAGCAATCAGCCCCAGCATTTT. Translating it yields CASSTPQGRTSNQPQHF.

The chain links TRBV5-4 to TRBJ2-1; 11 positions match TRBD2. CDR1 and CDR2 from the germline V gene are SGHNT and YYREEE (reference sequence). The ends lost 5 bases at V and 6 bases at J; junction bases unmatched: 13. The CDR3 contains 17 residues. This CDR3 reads CASSIPPLAGGSNEQFF. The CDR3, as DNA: TGTGCCAGCAGTATCCCCCCCTTAGCGGGGGGGAGCAATGAGCAGTTCTTC.

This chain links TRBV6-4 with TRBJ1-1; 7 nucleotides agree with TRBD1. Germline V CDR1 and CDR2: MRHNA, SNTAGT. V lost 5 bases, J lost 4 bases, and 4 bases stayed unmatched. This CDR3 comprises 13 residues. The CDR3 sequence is CASSLYRGTEAFF. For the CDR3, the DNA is TGTGCCAGCAGTTTATACAGGGGCACTGAAGCTTTCTTT.

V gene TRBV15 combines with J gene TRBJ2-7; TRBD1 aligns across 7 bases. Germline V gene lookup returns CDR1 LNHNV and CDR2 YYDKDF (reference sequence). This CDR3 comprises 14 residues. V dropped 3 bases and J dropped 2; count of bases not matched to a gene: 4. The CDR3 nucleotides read TGTGCCACCAGCAGCGGGGACAGTCCCTACGAGCAGTACTTC. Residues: CATSSGDSPYEQYF.

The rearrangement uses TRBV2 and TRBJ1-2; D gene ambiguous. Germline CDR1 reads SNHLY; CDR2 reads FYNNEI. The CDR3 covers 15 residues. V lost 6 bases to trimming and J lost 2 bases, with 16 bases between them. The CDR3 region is CASRENLPGNYGYTF. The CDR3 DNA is TGTGCCAGCAGGGAGAATCTACCCGGAAACTATGGCTACACCTTC.

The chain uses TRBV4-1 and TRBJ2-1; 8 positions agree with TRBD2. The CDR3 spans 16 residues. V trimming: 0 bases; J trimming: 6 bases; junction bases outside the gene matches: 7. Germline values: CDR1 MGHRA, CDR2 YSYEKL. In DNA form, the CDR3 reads TGCGCCAGCAGCCAAGATCCTCGGGGGGGTCTCAATGAGCAGTTCTTC. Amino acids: CASSQDPRGGLNEQFF.

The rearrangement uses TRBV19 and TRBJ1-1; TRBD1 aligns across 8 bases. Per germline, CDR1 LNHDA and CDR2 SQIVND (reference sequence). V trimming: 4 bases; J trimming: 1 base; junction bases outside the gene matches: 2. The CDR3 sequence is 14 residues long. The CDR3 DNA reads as TGTGCCAGTAGTACCGGACAGGGGAACACTGAAGCTTTCTTT. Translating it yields CASSTGQGNTEAFF.

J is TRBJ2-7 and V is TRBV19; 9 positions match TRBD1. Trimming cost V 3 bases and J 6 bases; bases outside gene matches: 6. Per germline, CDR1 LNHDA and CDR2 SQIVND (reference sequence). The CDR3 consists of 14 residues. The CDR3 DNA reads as TGTGCCAGTAGTATCTCTCCGGGACAGGGCGAGCAGTACTTC. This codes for CASSISPGQGEQYF.

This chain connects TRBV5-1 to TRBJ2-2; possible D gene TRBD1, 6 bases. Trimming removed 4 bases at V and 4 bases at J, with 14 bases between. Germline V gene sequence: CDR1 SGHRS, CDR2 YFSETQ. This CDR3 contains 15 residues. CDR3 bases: TGCGCCAGCAGCCCGACGACAGGAGTCACCGGGGAGCTGTTTTTT. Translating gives CASSPTTGVTGELFF.

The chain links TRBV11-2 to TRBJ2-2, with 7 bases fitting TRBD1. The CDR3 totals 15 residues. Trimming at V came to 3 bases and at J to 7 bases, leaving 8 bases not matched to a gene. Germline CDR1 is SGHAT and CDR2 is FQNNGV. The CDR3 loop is CASSFDRVFSGELFF. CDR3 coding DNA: TGTGCCAGCAGCTTTGACAGGGTTTTTAGCGGGGAGCTGTTTTTT.

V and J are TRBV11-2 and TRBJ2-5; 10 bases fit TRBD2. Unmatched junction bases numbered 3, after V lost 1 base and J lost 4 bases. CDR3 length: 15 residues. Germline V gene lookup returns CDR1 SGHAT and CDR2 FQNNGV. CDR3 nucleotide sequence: TGTGCCAGCAGCTTAGGGGAGCGGGGGGGAGAGACCCAGTACTTC. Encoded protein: CASSLGERGGETQYF.

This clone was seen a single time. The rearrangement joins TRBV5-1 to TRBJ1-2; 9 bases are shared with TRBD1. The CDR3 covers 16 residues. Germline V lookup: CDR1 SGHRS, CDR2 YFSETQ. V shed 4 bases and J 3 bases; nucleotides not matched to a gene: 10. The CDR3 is CASSGESGQGYYGYTF. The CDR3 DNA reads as TGCGCCAGCAGCGGGGAGTCGGGACAGGGCTACTATGGCTACACCTTC.

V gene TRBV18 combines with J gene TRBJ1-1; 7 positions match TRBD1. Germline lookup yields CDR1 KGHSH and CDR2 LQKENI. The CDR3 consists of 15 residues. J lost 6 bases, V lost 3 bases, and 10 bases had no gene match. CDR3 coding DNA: TGTGCCAGCTCACCCGACAGGGCGATTGTGTCTGAAGCTTTCTTT. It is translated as CASSPDRAIVSEAFF.

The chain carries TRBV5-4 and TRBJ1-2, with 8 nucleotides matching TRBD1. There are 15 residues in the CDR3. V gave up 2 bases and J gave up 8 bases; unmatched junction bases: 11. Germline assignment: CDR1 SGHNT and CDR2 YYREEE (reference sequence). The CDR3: CASSLGRQGFKGYTF. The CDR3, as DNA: TGTGCCAGCAGCTTAGGGCGACAGGGGTTCAAGGGCTACACCTTC.

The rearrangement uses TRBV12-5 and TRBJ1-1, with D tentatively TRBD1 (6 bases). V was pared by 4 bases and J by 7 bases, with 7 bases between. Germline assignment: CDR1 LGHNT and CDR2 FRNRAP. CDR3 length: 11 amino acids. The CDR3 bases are TGTGCTAGTGGTTCGACAGGTGAAGCTTTCTTT. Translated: CASGSTGEAFF.

CDR3 sequence: CASSQFTEANYGYTF. CDR3 nucleotide sequence: TGTGCCAGCAGCCAATTTACAGAAGCTAACTATGGCTACACCTTC. The rearrangement joins TRBV4-2 to TRBJ1-2; D remains ambiguous. With 2 bases removed from V and 0 bases from J, the gap between germline ends came to 10 bases. The CDR3 length is 15 residues. Germline lookup yields CDR1 LGHNA and CDR2 YNFKEQ.